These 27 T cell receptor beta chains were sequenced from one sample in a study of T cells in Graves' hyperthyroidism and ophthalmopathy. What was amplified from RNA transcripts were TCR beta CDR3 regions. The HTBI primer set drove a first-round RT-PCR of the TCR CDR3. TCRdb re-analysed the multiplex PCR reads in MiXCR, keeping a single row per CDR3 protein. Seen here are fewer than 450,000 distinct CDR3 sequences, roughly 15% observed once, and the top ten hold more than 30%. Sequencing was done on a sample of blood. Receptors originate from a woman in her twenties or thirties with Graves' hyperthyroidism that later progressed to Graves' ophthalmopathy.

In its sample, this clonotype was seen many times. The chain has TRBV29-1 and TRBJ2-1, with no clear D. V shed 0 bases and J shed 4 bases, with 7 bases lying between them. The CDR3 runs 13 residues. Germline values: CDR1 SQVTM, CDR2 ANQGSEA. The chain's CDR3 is CSVEEQPYNEQFF. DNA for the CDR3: TGCAGCGTTGAAGAACAGCCATACAATGAGCAGTTCTTC.

CDR3 protein: CASSQDPSQPGEQYF. The CDR3 DNA sequence: TGTGCCAGCAGCCAAGATCCCTCTCAGCCGGGCGAGCAGTACTTC. J is TRBJ2-7 and V is TRBV14; D unresolved. The V and J ends lost 0 bases and 6 bases respectively, with 15 bases between them. CDR1 SGHDN and CDR2 FVKESK come from the germline V gene. The CDR3 sequence is 15 residues long.

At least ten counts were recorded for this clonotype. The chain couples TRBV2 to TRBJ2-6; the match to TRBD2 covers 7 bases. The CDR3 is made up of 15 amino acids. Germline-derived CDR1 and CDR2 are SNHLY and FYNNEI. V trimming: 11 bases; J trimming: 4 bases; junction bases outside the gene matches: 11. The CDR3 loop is CAGTTTVYGANVLTF. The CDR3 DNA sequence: TGTGCCGGGACTACCACAGTGTACGGGGCCAACGTCCTGACTTTC.

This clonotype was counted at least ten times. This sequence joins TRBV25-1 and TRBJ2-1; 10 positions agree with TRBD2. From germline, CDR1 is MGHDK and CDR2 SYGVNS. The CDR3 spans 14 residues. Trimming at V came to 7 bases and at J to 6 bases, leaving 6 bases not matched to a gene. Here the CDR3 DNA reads TGTGCCAGCATCACCCAGCGGGGGGGCAATGAGCAGTTCTTC. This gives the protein CASITQRGGNEQFF.

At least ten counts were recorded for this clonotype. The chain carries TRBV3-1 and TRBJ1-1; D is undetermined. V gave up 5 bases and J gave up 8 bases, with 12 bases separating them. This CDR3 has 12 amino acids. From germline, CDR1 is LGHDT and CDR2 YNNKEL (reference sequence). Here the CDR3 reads CASSSGRGEAFF. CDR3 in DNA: TGTGCCAGCAGCAGCGGACGAGGCGAAGCTTTCTTT. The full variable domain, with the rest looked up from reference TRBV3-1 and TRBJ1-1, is DTAVSQTPKYLVTQMGNDKSIKCEQNLGHDTMYWYKQDSKKFLKIMFSYNNKELIINETVPNRFSPKSPDKAHLNLHINSLELGDSAVYFCASSSGRGEAFFGQGTRLTVV.

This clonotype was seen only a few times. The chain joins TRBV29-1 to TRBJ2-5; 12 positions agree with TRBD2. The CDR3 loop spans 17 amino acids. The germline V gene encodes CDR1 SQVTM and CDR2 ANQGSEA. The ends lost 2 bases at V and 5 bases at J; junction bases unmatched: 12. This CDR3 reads CSVEKWASGGAGETQYF. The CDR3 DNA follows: TGCAGCGTTGAAAAGTGGGCTAGCGGGGGGGCTGGGGAGACCCAGTACTTC.

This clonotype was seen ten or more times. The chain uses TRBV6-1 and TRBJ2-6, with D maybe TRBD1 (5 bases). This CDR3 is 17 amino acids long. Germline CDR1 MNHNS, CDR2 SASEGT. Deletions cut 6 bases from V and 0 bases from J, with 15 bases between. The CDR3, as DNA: TGTGCCAGCAGACATAATACAGGAAGCTCTGGGGCCAACGTCCTGACTTTC. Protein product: CASRHNTGSSGANVLTF.

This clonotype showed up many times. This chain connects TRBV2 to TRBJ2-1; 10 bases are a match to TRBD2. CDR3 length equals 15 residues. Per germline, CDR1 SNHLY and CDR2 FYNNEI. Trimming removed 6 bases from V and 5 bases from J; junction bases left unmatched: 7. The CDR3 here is CASRPSSGGHNEQFF. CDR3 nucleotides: TGTGCCAGCAGACCTTCTAGCGGGGGCCACAATGAGCAGTTCTTC.

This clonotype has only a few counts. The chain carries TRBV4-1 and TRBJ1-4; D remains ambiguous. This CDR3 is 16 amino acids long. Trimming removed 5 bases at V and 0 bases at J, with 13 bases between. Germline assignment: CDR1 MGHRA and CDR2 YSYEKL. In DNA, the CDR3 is TGCGCCAGCAGCTTCTCCCAATCCGCAACTAATGAAAAACTGTTTTTT. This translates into CASSFSQSATNEKLFF.

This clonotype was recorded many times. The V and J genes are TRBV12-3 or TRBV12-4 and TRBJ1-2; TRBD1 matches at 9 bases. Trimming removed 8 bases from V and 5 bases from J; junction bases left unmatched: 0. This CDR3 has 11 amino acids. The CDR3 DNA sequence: TGTGCCAGCGGGACAGGGTATGGCTACACCTTC. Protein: CASGTGYGYTF.

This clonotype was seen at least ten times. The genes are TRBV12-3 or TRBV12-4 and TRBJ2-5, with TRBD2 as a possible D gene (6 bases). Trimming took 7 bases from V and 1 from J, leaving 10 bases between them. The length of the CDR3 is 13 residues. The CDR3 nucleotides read TGTGCCAGCACCTGGGACTCCCAAGAGACCCAGTACTTC. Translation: CASTWDSQETQYF.

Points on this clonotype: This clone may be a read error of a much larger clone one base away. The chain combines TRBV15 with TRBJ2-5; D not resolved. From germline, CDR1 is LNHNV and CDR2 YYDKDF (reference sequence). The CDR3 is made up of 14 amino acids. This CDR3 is CATSGDMGQETQYF. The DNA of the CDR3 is TGTGCCACCAGCGGAGATATGGGGCAAGAGACCCAGTACTTC.

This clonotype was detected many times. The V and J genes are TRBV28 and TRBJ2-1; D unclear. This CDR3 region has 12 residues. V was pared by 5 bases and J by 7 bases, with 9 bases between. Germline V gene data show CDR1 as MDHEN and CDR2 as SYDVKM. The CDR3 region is CASSTPLNEQFF. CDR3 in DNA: TGTGCCAGCAGTACCCCTCTTAATGAGCAGTTCTTC.

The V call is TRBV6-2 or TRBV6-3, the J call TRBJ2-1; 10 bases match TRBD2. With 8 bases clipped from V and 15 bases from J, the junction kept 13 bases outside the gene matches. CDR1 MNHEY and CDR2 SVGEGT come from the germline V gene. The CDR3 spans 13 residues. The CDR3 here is CASQASGSKARFF. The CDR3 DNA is TGTGCCAGCCAGGCTAGCGGGAGTAAAGCCCGGTTCTTC.

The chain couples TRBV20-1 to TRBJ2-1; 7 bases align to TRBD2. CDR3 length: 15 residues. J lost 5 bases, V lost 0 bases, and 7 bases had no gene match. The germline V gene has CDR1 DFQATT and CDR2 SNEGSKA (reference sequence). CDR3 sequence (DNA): TGCAGTGCTAGAGATTGGGCGGGGGTGAACAATGAGCAGTTCTTC. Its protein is CSARDWAGVNNEQFF.

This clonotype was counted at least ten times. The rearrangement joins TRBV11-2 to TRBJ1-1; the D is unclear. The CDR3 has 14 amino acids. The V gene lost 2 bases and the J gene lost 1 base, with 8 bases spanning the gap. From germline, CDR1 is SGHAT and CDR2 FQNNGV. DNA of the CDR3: TGTGCCAGCAGCTTATTTTCGTGGAACACTGAAGCTTTCTTT. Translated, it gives CASSLFSWNTEAFF. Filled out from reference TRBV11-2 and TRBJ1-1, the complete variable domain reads EAGVAQSPRYKIIEKRQSVAFWCNPISGHATLYWYQQILGQGPKLLIQFQNNGVVDDSQLPKDRFSAERLKGVDSTLKIQPAKLEDSAVYLCASSLFSWNTEAFFGQGTRLTVV.

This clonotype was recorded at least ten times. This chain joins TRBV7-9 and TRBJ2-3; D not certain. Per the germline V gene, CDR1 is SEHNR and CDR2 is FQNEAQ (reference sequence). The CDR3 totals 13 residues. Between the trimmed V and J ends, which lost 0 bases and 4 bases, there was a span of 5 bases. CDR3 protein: CASSLALADTQYF. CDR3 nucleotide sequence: TGTGCCAGCAGCTTAGCGCTCGCAGATACGCAGTATTTT. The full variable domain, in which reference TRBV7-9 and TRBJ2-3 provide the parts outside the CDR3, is DTGVSQNPRHKITKRGQNVTFRCDPISEHNRLYWYRQTLGQGPEFLTYFQNEAQLEKSRLLSDRFSAERPKGSFSTLEIQRTEQGDSAMYLCASSLALADTQYFGPGTRLTVL.

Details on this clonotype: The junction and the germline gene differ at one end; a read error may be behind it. The CDR3 here is CASSFRYGQYF. CDR3 bases: TGTGCCAGCAGTTTTCGGTACGGGCAGTACTTC. This chain connects TRBV12-3 or TRBV12-4 to TRBJ2-7; the D is unclear. The CDR3 totals 11 residues.

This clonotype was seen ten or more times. CDR3 sequence reads: CSVRTGGNSPLHF. The CDR3 DNA is TGCAGCGTACGGACAGGCGGTAATTCACCCCTCCACTTT. The chain couples TRBV29-1 to TRBJ1-6; 7 positions match TRBD1. The ends lost 6 bases at V and 6 bases at J; junction bases unmatched: 5. CDR3 length: 13 residues. Germline-derived CDR1 and CDR2 are SQVTM and ANQGSEA.

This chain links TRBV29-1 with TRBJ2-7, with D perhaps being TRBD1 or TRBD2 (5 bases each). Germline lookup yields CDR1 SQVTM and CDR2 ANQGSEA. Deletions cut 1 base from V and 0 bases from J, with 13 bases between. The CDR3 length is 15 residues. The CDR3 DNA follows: TGCAGCGTTGAAGGGGACGGAGAGAGCTCCTACGAGCAGTACTTC. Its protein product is CSVEGDGESSYEQYF.

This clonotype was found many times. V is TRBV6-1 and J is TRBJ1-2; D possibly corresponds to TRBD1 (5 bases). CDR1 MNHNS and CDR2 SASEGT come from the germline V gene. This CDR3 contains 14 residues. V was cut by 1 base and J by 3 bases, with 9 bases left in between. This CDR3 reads CASSEDWGDYGYTF. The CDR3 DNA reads TGTGCCAGCAGTGAAGACTGGGGGGACTATGGCTACACCTTC.

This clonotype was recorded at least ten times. The CDR3 loop is CSARDHRVGLSNQPQHF. CDR3 sequence (DNA): TGCAGTGCTAGAGATCACAGGGTGGGACTTAGCAATCAGCCCCAGCATTTT. The V and J genes are TRBV20-1 and TRBJ1-5, with D possibly matching TRBD1 (6 bases). Trimming stripped 0 bases from V and 0 bases from J, with 15 bases between. CDR3 length: 17 amino acids. In germline, CDR1 is DFQATT, CDR2 SNEGSKA (reference sequence).

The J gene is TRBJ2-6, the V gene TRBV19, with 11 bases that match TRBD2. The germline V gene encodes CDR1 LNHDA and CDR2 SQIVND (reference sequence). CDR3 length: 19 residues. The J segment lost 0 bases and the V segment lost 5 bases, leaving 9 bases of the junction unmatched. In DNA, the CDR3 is TGTGCCAGTAGTGCCCGGACTAGCGGGTCCTTCTCTGGGGCCAACGTCCTGACTTTC. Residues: CASSARTSGSFSGANVLTF.

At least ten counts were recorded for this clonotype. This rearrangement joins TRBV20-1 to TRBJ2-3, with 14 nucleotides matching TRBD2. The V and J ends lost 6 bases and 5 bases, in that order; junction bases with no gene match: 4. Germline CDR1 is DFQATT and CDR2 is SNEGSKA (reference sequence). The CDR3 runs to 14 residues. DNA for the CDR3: TGCAGTGCCCGGACTAGCGGGGGGTTAGATACGCAGTATTTT. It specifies CSARTSGGLDTQYF.

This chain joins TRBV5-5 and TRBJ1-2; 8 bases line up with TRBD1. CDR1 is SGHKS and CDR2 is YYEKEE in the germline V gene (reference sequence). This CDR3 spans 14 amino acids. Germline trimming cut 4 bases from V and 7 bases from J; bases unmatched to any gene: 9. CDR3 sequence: CASSQAARGPGYTF. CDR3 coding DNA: TGTGCCAGCAGCCAGGCGGCCAGGGGGCCTGGCTACACCTTC.

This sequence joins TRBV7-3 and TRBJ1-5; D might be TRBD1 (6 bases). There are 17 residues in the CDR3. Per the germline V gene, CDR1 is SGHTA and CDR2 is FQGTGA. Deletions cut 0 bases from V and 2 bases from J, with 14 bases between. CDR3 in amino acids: CASSLTWGRLGNQPQHF. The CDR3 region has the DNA TGTGCCAGCAGCTTAACGTGGGGGCGGCTTGGCAATCAGCCCCAGCATTTT.

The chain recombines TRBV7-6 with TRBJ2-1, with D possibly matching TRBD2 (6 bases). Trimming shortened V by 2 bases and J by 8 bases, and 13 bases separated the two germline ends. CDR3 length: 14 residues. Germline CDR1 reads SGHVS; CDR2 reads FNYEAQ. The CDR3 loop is CASSLMGGEDEQFF. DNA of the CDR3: TGTGCCAGCAGCTTAATGGGCGGGGAAGATGAGCAGTTCTTC.